This T cell receptor beta chain came from a study of blood T cell repertoires in COVID-19 (dated by TCRdb to the early 2020s). The study in broad terms: Samples from collaborators originated in the United States, Italy and Spain and spanned both the acute and convalescent phases of COVID-19. Where HLA class I and class II types were available, the types were taken from metadata supplied by the sample provider, not from assay-based typing. Samples came from the ongoing ImmuneRACE study (first 160 participants) plus 1,254 subjects from 6 global collaborators. A freely available public database, intended as a resource for researchers studying the immune response to SARS-CoV-2, is where the repertoires were released. The material from the prospective study consisted of cDNA or gDNA derived from T cells, B-cell-depleted T cells, or PBMCs. The dataset comprised deeply sampled blood TCRbeta repertoires from subjects exposed to, actively infected with, or recovered from COVID-19. Sample metadata almost always included a de-identified subject ID, COVID-19 status, age in years and sex.

CDR1 and CDR2 (MNHEY, SVGAGI) derive from the germline V gene. From V the trimming removes 6 bases and from J it removes 2 bases, while the gene matches leave 3 bases of the junction unaccounted for. The cysteine opens and the phenylalanine closes a CDR3 of 14 amino acids. This entry keeps only the CDR3 DNA: 42 bases, framed from base 1. The immunoSEQ Assay, a bias-controlled multiplex PCR, was used to amplify TCRbeta CDR3 regions from genomic DNA. Under the source paper's analysis protocol: Within the assay, amplification of reference gene primers was used to estimate how many nucleated cells each sample contained. To quantify the absolute abundance of each unique TCRbeta CDR3 rearrangement, sequence reads were collapsed and filtered. For each sample, productive Simpson clonality was calculated as the square root of Simpson's diversity index over productive rearrangements. The clones in this table, taken by TCRdb from immuneACCESS, are in-frame only. Not every clone is retained; where verified, under half of the shortfall comes from an unresolved V gene, and the cause of the rest is unknown. V and J calls and clone size are given by that table; D and trimming were obtained from the DNA. This sample holds 310,000 or so clones; roughly 90% were observed only once. The ten largest clones take up about 10% of the sample.

As regards this clone: Its antigen target is currently unknown. Within one base of it there is no much larger clone, and no base qualities were kept.

Points the paper makes about the study in general: The quantity of clinical and demographic metadata differed by source and by participant and was supplied without curation.

One collaborating source in Seattle enrolled patients while the patients were actively infected and followed the patients over time throughout the course of disease. Whole blood was collected in K2EDTA tubes by collaborating institutions according to the institutions' own protocols. Collaborator samples were shipped for TCRbeta analysis as frozen whole blood, isolated PBMCs, or DNA extracted from either sample type. The sequencing sample was made of peripheral blood. The rearrangement combines TRBV6-5 with TRBJ1-2; TRBD1 aligns with 10 central bases. The TCR sequence derives from a woman aged 25 to 39 with COVID-19, enrolled during active disease. CDR3 reads: CASSRGQGNYGYTF. The DNA sequence follows: TGTGCCAGCAGCAGGGGACAGGGGAACTATGGCTACACCTTC.